This T cell receptor (beta chain) was captured by sequencing in a study of early T cells in non-severe SARS-CoV-2 infection (dated by TCRdb to the early 2020s). At the level of the whole study: Because TCR sequencing relied on bulk RNA taken from unsorted whole blood, pairing of alpha and beta chains was not possible. Paper-wide results and their limitations: VDJdb matching was skewed toward anti-spike CD8 responses and likely underestimated virus-specific expansions by missing private and CD4 specificities.

The table lists this clonotype with a few counts. What antigen it recognizes has not been identified. No base quality values were provided; no much bigger clone lies one nucleotide off. This was a case-control study nested in a cohort of healthcare workers in London, UK, who had nasopharyngeal swab PCR tests and blood samples taken every week. Healthcare workers were recruited during the week of the UK lockdown, between 23 and 31 March 2020, and followed weekly for up to roughly 15 weeks. Preparation of the library involved 5' RACE. Data came from a NextSeq 500. In the TCR library protocol, unique molecular identifiers were attached to individual cDNA molecules to correct for PCR bias and sequencing error. Both TCR alpha and beta chains were sequenced, and tight co-correlation was observed between alpha and beta sequence abundances in each sample. The authors processed their data as follows. Decombinator V4 was used to annotate the V gene, J gene and CDR3 of the TCR sequences. TCRs were defined as expanded if a significant change between any two time points was detected under a Poisson model with p below 0.0001. Abundances of TCRs were expressed as counts per million after normalisation to the total number of TCRs sequenced in each sample. MAIT TCRs were defined by TRAV1-2 paired with TRAJ12, TRAJ20 or TRAJ33, and iNKT TCRs by TRAV10 paired with TRAJ18. VDJdb, accessed on 1 November 2021, was searched for TCRs annotated for CMV, EBV and SARS-CoV-2, and TCRs annotated for more than one antigen were excluded. TCRdb took the public reads, trimmed them with fastp at Q25, ran MiXCR for clone calling and kept in-frame beta chains. All rows with the same CDR3 protein become a single entry with the most common DNA and genes. TCRdb, not the authors, supplied the V and J calls. The sample includes approximately 50,000 distinct CDR3 sequences, with 9.3% observed a single time. The ten largest account for under 15% of the sample.

The CDR3 starts with the cysteine, ends with the phenylalanine, and has 14 residues. Just CDR3 DNA is preserved here, 42 bases in frame from base 1. V lost 0 bases and J lost 7 bases; the stretch between them is 13 bases long. Reading the germline V gene gives CDR1 LGHNA and CDR2 YNFKEQ. The chain is assembled from TRBV4-2 and TRBJ2-7, with no confidently assigned D gene. The sample taken for sequencing was whole blood. The receptor comes from an adult who was a healthcare worker with PCR-confirmed SARS-CoV-2 infection or an uninfected control (not recorded which). CDR3 loop: CASSQEIQVYEQYF. DNA sequence: TGTGCCAGCAGCCAAGAAATCCAGGTATATGAGCAGTACTTC.